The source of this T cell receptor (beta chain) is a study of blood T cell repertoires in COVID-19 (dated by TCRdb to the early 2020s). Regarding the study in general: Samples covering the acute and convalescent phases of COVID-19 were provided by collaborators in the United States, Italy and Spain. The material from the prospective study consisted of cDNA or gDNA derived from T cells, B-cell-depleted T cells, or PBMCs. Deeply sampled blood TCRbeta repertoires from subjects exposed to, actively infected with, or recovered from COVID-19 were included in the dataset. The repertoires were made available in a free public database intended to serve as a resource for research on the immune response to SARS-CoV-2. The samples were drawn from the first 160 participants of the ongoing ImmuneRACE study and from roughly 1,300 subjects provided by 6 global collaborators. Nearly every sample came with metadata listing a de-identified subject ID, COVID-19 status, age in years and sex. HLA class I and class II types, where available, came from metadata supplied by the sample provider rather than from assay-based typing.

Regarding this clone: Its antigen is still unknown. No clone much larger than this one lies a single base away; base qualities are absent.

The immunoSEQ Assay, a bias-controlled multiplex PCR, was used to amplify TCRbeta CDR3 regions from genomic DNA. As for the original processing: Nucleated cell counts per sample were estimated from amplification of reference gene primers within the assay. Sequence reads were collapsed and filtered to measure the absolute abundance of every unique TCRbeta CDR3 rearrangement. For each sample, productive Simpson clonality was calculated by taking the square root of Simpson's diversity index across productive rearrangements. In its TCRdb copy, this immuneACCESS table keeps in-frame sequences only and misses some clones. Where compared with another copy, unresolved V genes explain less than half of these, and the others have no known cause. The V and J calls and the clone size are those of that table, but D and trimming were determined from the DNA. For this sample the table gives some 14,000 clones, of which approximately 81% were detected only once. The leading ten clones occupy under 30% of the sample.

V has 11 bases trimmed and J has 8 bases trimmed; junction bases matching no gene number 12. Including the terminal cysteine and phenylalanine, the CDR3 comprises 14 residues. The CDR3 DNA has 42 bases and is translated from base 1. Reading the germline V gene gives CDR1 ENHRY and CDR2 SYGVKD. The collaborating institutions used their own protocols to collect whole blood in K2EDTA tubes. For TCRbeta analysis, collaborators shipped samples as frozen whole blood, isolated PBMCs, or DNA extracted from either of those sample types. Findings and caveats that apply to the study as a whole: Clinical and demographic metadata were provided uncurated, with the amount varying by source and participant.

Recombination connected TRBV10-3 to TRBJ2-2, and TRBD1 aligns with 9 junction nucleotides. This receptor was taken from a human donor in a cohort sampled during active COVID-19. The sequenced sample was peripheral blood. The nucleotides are TGTGCCGTCCTAGGGACAGGGTCCATTGGGGAGCTGTTTTTT. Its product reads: CAVLGTGSIGELFF.